These 5 T cell receptor beta chains share one sample of origin, sequenced in a study of T cells after posttransplantation cyclophosphamide. Treatment was busulfan-fludarabine conditioning, a marrow graft, and cyclophosphamide on days +3 and +4. The assay was immunoSEQ multiplex PCR, and TCRdb's table has in-frame clones only and misses some. The repertoire consists of about 4,000 clones, with about 70% occurring once and the leading ten covering around half. Sequenced material: CD8+ T cells sorted from PBMCs, taken around 1,100 days after allogeneic stem cell transplant with posttransplant cyclophosphamide. The receptors originated from a female patient in her forties or fifties who received an allogeneic stem cell transplant from a related donor, was CMV-positive, and had no GVHD. Some T cells here may be from the graft donor.

This rearrangement joins TRBV6-6 to TRBJ2-7, with a possible D match to TRBD2 (7 bases). This CDR3 comprises 13 residues. V was trimmed by 8 bases and J by 3 bases, leaving 14 bases between them. The germline CDR1 and CDR2 sequences are MNHNY and SVGAGI (reference sequence). The CDR3 DNA reads TGTGCCAGCCGAAGGGAGGGGGACTACGAGCAGTACTTC. Translated: CASRREGDYEQYF.

The chain links TRBV7-7 to TRBJ2-7; D is undetermined. CDR1 is SSHAT and CDR2 is FNYEAQ in the germline V gene (reference sequence). Trimming shortened V by 1 base and J by 3 bases, and 7 bases separated the two germline ends. The CDR3 has 13 residues. The chain's CDR3 is CASSLEQNYEQYF. Written as DNA, the CDR3 is TGTGCCAGCAGCTTAGAACAGAACTACGAGCAGTACTTC.

The chain combines TRBV10-2 with TRBJ2-1; 10 bases are a match to TRBD1. Germline CDR1 and CDR2: WSHSY and SAAADI. The CDR3 is made up of 15 amino acids. After removal of 6 bases from V and 5 bases from J, the junction contained 7 bases not matched to a gene. CDR3 in amino acids: CASSLGQGVNNEQFF. Here the CDR3 DNA reads TGCGCCAGCAGCCTTGGACAGGGGGTAAACAATGAGCAGTTCTTC.

V gene TRBV5-1 combines with J gene TRBJ2-1, with D tentatively TRBD2 (7 bases). Germline V lookup: CDR1 SGHRS, CDR2 YFSETQ. V lost 3 bases, J lost 4 bases, and 17 bases lay in between. The CDR3 length is 16 residues. In DNA form, the CDR3 reads TGCGCCAGCAGCTCCTTGGGGGAGGGGGAGTACAATGAGCAGTTCTTC. It codes for CASSSLGEGEYNEQFF.

The gene calls are TRBV4-1 and TRBJ2-5; TRBD1 agrees at 9 bases. The CDR3 sequence is 15 residues long. Losses at the gene ends were 5 bases for V and 4 bases for J; bases not matched to a gene: 8. Looked up from germline, CDR1 is MGHRA and CDR2 is YSYEKL. The CDR3 sequence: CASSSGQGNPETQYF. CDR3 sequence (DNA): TGCGCCAGCAGCTCTGGACAGGGGAACCCAGAGACCCAGTACTTC.